This TCR beta chain originates from a study of naive and memory T cell subsets. Ligated cDNA underwent four rounds of PCR with nested alpha and beta constant region primers and SP2. TCRdb itself ran the 5' RACE reads through MiXCR, one entry per CDR3 protein. The sample records about 32,000 distinct CDR3 sequences, 16% being singletons. The table lists this clonotype with a few counts. The CDR3 sequence is 15 residues long. CDR1 KGHSH and CDR2 LQKENI come from the germline V gene. Deletions cut 1 base from V and 1 base from J, with 10 bases between. TCR cDNA received a 3' ligated oligonucleotide that carried a UMI.

The receptor was isolated from a female donor in good health. The chain joins TRBV18 to TRBJ2-5; a weak D match, TRBD2 (5 bases). This chain's CDR3 is CASSPLEAAQETQYF. In DNA form, the CDR3 reads TGTGCCAGCTCACCACTGGAAGCGGCCCAAGAGACCCAGTACTTC.